This TCR beta chain came from a study of CD8 T cells in ankylosing spondylitis. General study findings and limits: There was a TCR beta motif, made of several highly homologous variants, that appeared characteristic of ankylosing spondylitis blood. The authors found the disease-linked clones to be CD8+ and relatively rare in peripheral blood.

Concerning this clonotype itself: What it binds is unknown.

A quantitative 5'-RACE method, one with molecular barcodes, was used to make TCR beta libraries. TCRdb called the 5' RACE reads again in MiXCR, with one record for every CDR3 protein. Among approximately 220,000 distinct CDR3 sequences listed, about 10% were seen once. The V end was cut by 5 bases, the J end by 7 bases, with 20 bases between. The CDR3 has 15 residues. Germline CDR1 SNHLY, CDR2 FYNNEI. The source of this sequence is a male donor with ankylosing spondylitis or in good health (not recorded which). The material sequenced was blood, either unsorted or a sorted T cell fraction (not recorded which). The chain joins TRBV2 to TRBJ2-5; D could derive from TRBD1 or TRBD2 (5 bases each). The CDR3, as DNA: TGTGCCAGCAGTTACAACTGGGACCCTGAAGGGACCCAGTACTTC. It is translated as CASSYNWDPEGTQYF.